The 5 T cell receptor beta chains given below trace back to one sample, sequenced in a study of CD8 T cells in ankylosing spondylitis (dated by TCRdb to 2016 to 2017). Library method: 5' RACE. Sequencer: Illumina HiSeq 2500. Starting from the raw public reads, TCRdb applied fastp trimming at Q25, assembled clones with MiXCR and retained in-frame beta chains. Each entry merges the rows of one CDR3 protein and shows their most common DNA and genes. This sample lists around 150,000 distinct CDR3 sequences; 11% were detected once. Of the sample, approximately 4% falls within the top ten clones. Sequenced input: blood, either unsorted or a sorted T cell fraction (not recorded which). The source of these receptors is a female donor with ankylosing spondylitis or in good health (not recorded which).

The sample holds many counts of this clonotype. This sequence joins TRBV6-1 and TRBJ2-7, with D possibly matching TRBD1 (7 bases). Germline V gene sequence: CDR1 MNHNS, CDR2 SASEGT. The length of the CDR3 is 14 residues. With 1 base removed from V and 7 bases from J, the gap between germline ends came to 14 bases. CDR3 residues: CASSEVEGAGEQYF. The CDR3 DNA reads TGTGCCAGCAGTGAAGTGGAGGGGGCTGGAGAGCAGTACTTC.

This clonotype has a count of ten or more. CDR3 sequence (DNA): TGCGCCAGCAGCCCGGACCCGGGGCCTGGAAACACCATATATTTT. This encodes CASSPDPGPGNTIYF. V is TRBV5-1 and J is TRBJ1-3; D perhaps matches TRBD1 (5 bases). The length of the CDR3 is 15 residues. V dropped 4 bases and J dropped 2 bases, with 13 bases sitting between them. Germline values: CDR1 SGHRS, CDR2 YFSETQ. Using reference TRBV5-1 and TRBJ1-3 for the parts outside the CDR3, the full variable domain is KAGVTQTPRYLIKTRGQQVTLSCSPISGHRSVSWYQQTPGQGLQFLFEYFSETQRNKGNFPGRFSGRQFSNSRSEMNVSTLELGDSALYLCASSPDPGPGNTIYFGEGSWLTVV.

This clonotype has a handful of counts. The CDR3 is CASSFTGGAYEQYF. The CDR3 region has the DNA TGTGCCAGCAGTTTCACAGGGGGCGCCTACGAGCAGTACTTC. This chain connects TRBV6-2 or TRBV6-3 to TRBJ2-7, with 9 nucleotides matching TRBD1. The CDR3 totals 14 residues. The ends lost 4 bases at V and 2 bases at J; junction bases unmatched: 3. Germline-derived CDR1 and CDR2 are MNHEY and SVGEGT.

The V and J genes are TRBV14 and TRBJ2-3; D unresolved. The J call may be in error: the DNA end matches TRBJ1-5 better. Looked up from germline, CDR1 is SGHDN and CDR2 is FVKESK. The CDR3 runs to 14 residues. The CDR3, as DNA: TGTGCCAGCAGCCAAGACCCCTGGCGGCCTTTGCAGCATTTT. Its protein product is CASSQDPWRPLQHF.

The sample holds many counts of this clonotype. V usage is TRBV20-1 and J usage is TRBJ2-3, with 7 bases matching TRBD2. This CDR3 comprises 14 residues. Germline V gene lookup returns CDR1 DFQATT and CDR2 SNEGSKA (reference sequence). V lost 6 bases, J lost 3 bases, and 9 bases stayed unmatched. CDR3 region: CSAASPGGTDTQYF. In nucleotides, the CDR3 is TGCAGTGCAGCATCTCCGGGGGGAACAGATACGCAGTATTTT.